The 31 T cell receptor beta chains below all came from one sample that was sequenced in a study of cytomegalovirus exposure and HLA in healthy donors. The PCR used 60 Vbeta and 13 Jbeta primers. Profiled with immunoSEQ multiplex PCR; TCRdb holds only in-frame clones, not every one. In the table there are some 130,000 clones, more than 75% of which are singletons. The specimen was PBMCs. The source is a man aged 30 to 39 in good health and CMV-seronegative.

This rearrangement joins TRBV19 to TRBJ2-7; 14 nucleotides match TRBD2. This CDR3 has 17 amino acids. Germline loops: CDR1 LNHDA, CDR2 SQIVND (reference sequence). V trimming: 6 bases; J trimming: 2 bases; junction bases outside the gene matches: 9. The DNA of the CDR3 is TGTGCCAGTAGCCCCGGGACTAGCGGGAGTATGACCTACGAGCAGTACTTC. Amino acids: CASSPGTSGSMTYEQYF.

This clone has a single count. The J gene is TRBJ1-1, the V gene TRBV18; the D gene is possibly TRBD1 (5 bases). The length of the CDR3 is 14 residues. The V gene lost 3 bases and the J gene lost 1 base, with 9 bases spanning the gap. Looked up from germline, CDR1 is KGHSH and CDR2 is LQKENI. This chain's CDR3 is CASSPIGQNTEAFF. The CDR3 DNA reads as TGTGCCAGCTCACCGATCGGACAGAACACTGAAGCTTTCTTT.

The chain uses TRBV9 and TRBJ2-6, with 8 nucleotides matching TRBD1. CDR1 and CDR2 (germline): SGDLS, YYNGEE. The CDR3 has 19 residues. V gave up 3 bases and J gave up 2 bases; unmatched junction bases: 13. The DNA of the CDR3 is TGTGCCAGCAGCGCCAGACTTGCAGGGGGCGTAACTGGGGCCAACGTCCTGACTTTC. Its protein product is CASSARLAGGVTGANVLTF.

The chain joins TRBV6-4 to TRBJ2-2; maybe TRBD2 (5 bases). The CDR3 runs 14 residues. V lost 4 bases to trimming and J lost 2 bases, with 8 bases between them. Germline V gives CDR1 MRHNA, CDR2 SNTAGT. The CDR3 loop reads CASSGGRNTGELFF. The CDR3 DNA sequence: TGTGCCAGCAGTGGCGGGCGCAACACCGGGGAGCTGTTTTTT.

Here the CDR3 reads CSVEVVGQGAFETQYF. CDR3 coding DNA: TGCAGCGTTGAAGTAGTAGGCCAGGGGGCATTCGAGACCCAGTACTTC. The V gene is TRBV29-1, the J gene TRBJ2-5; 8 bases are shared with TRBD1. Trimming at V came to 1 base and at J to 5 bases, leaving 12 bases not matched to a gene. From germline, CDR1 is SQVTM and CDR2 ANQGSEA. The CDR3 is made up of 16 amino acids.

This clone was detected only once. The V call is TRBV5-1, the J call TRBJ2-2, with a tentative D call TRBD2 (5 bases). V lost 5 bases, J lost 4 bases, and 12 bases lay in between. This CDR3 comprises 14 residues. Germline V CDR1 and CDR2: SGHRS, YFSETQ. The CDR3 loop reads CASRSEGPTGELFF. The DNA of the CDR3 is TGCGCCAGCAGATCAGAGGGCCCCACCGGGGAGCTGTTTTTT. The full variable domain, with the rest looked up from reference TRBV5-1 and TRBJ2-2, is KAGVTQTPRYLIKTRGQQVTLSCSPISGHRSVSWYQQTPGQGLQFLFEYFSETQRNKGNFPGRFSGRQFSNSRSEMNVSTLELGDSALYLCASRSEGPTGELFFGEGSRLTVL.

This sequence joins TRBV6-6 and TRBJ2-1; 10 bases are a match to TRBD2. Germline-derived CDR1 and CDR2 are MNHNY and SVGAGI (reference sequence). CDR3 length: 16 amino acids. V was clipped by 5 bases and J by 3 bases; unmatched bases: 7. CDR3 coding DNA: TGTGCCAGCAGTGTACCCACTAGCGGGATCTACAATGAGCAGTTCTTC. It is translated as CASSVPTSGIYNEQFF.

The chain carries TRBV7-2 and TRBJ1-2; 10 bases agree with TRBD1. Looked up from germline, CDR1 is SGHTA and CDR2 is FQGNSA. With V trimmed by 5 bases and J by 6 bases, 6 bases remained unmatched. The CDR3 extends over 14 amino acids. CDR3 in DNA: TGTGCCAGCAGCCACGGGACAGGGGTCGATGGCTACACCTTC. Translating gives CASSHGTGVDGYTF.

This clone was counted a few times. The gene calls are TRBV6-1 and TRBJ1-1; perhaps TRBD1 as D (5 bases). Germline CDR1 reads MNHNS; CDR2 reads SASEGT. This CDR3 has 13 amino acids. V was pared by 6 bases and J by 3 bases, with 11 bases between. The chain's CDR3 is CASSLTADTEAFF. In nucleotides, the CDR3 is TGTGCCAGCAGCTTGACAGCCGACACTGAAGCTTTCTTT.

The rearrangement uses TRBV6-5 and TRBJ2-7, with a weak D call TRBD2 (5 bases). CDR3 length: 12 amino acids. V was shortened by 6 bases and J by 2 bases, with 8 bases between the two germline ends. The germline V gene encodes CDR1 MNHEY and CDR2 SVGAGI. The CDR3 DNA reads TGTGCCAGCAGAACGGGAACCTACGAGCAGTACTTC. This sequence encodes CASRTGTYEQYF.

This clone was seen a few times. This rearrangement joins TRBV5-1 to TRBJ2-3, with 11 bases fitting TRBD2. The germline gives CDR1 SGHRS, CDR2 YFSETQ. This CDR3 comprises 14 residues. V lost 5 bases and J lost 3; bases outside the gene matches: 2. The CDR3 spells CASSSGRGTDTQYF. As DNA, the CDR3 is TGCGCCAGCAGTAGCGGGAGGGGTACAGATACGCAGTATTTT.

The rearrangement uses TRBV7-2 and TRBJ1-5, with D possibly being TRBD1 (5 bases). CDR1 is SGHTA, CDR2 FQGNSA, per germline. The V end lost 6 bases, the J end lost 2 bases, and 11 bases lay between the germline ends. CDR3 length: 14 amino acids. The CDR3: CASSPGVGNQPQHF. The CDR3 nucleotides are TGTGCCAGCAGTCCGGGGGTTGGCAATCAGCCCCAGCATTTT.

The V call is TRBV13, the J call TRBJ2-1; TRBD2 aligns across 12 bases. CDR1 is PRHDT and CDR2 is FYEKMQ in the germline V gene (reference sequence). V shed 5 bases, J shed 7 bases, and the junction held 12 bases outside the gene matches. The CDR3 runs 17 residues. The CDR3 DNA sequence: TGTGCCAGCAGCCGCCCCTCGACTAGCGGGAGTATGAATGAGCAGTTCTTC. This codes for CASSRPSTSGSMNEQFF.

In DNA, the CDR3 is TGTGCCAGCAGCTCACAGGGGGTTAGCACAGATACGCAGTATTTT. Protein sequence: CASSSQGVSTDTQYF. J is TRBJ2-3 and V is TRBV9; 8 bases are shared with TRBD1. The CDR3 runs to 15 residues. Germline lookup yields CDR1 SGDLS and CDR2 YYNGEE. Trimming at V came to 4 bases and at J to 0 bases, leaving 4 bases not matched to a gene.

In DNA form, the CDR3 reads TGTGCCAGCAGCTTAGCGGGACTAGCGGGAGCAGATACGCAGTATTTT. Amino acids: CASSLAGLAGADTQYF. V and J are TRBV7-9 and TRBJ2-3; TRBD2 matches 14 bases. Germline assignment: CDR1 SEHNR and CDR2 FQNEAQ (reference sequence). CDR3 length: 16 residues. J lost 4 bases, V lost 0 bases, and 0 bases had no gene match. The variable domain in full, completed from reference TRBV7-9 and TRBJ2-3, reads DTGVSQNPRHKITKRGQNVTFRCDPISEHNRLYWYRQTLGQGPEFLTYFQNEAQLEKSRLLSDRFSAERPKGSFSTLEIQRTEQGDSAMYLCASSLAGLAGADTQYFGPGTRLTVL.

CDR3 protein: CASSLLADTGELFF. The CDR3 bases are TGCGCCAGCAGCTTGCTAGCGGACACCGGGGAGCTGTTTTTT. V usage is TRBV5-1 and J usage is TRBJ2-2, with TRBD2 matching over 7 bases. The germline V gene has CDR1 SGHRS and CDR2 YFSETQ. The CDR3 extends over 14 amino acids. V trimming: 1 base; J trimming: 3 bases; junction bases outside the gene matches: 0.

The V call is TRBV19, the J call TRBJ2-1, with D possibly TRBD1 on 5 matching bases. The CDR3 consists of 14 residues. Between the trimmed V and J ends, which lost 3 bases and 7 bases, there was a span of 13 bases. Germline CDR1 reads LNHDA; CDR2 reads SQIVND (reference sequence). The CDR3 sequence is CASSINPSGNEQFF. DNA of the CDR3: TGTGCCAGTAGTATTAACCCTTCAGGGAATGAGCAGTTCTTC.

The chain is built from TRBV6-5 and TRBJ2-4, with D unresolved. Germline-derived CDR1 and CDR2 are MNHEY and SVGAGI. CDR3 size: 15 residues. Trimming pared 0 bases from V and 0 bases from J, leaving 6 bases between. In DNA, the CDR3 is TGTGCCAGCAGTTACTCGACACTAGCCAAAAACATTCAGTACTTC. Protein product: CASSYSTLAKNIQYF.

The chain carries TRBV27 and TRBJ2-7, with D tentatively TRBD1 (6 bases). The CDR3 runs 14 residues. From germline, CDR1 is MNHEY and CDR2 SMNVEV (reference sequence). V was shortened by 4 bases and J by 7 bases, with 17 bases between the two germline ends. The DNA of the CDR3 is TGTGCCAGCAGTTATTCCGGGACAAGGTGGGAGCAGTACTTC. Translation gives CASSYSGTRWEQYF.

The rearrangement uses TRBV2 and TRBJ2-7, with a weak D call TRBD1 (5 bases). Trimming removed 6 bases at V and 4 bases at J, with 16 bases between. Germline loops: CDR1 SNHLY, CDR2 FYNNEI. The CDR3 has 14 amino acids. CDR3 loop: CASSLLSTGYEQYF. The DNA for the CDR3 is TGTGCCAGCAGCCTACTATCAACAGGATACGAGCAGTACTTC.

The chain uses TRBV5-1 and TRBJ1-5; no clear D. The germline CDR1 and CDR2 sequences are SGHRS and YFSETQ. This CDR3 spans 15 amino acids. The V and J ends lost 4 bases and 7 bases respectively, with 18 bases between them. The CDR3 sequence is CASSPAGFEGQPQHF. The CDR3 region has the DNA TGCGCCAGCAGCCCGGCTGGGTTTGAGGGACAGCCCCAGCATTTT.

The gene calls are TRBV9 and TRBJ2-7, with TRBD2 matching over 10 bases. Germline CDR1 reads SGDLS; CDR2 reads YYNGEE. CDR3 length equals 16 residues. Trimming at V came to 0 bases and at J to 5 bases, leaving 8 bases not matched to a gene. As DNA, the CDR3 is TGTGCCAGCAGCGTAGAGGGAGCGGGAGGGCCCAACGAGCAGTACTTC. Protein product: CASSVEGAGGPNEQYF.

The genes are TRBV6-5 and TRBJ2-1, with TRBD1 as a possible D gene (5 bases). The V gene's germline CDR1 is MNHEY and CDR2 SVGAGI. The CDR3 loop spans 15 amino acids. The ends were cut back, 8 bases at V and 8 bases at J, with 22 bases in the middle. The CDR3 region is CASLPFRGTFDEQFF. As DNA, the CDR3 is TGTGCCAGCCTCCCGTTTAGGGGTACGTTTGATGAGCAGTTCTTC.

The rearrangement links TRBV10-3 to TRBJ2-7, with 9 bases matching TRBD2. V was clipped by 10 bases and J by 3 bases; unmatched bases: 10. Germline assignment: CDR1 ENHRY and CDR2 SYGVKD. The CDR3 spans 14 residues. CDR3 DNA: TGTGCCAGTCGGCGAGCGGGAGGAGACTACGAGCAGTACTTC. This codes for CASRRAGGDYEQYF.

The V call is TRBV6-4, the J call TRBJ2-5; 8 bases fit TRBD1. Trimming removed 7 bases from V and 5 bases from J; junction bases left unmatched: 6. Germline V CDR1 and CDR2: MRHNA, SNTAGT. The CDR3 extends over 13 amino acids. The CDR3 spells CASKQGDWETQYF. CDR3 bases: TGTGCCAGCAAACAGGGGGATTGGGAGACCCAGTACTTC.

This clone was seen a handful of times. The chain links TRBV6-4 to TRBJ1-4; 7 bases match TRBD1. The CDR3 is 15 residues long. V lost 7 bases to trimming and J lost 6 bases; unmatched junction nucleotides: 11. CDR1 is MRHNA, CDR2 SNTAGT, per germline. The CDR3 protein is CASKGRGSMYEKLFF. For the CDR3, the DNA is TGTGCCAGCAAAGGCAGGGGGTCAATGTATGAAAAACTGTTTTTT.

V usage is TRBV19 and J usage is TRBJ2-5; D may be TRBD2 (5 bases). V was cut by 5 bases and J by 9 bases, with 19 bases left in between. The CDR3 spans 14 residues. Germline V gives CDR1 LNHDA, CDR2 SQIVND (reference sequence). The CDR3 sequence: CASSGEYGYAAQYF. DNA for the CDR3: TGTGCCAGTAGTGGGGAGTATGGTTATGCGGCCCAGTACTTC.

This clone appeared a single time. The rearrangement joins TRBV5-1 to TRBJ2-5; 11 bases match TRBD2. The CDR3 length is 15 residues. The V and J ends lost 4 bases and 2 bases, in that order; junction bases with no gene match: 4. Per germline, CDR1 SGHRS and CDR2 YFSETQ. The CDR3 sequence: CASSKGLAEQETQYF. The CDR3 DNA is TGCGCCAGCAGCAAGGGACTAGCGGAACAAGAGACCCAGTACTTC.

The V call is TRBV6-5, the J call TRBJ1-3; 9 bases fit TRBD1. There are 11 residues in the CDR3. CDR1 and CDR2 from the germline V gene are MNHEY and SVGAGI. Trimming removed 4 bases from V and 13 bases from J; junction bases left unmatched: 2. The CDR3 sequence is CASSSGQGIYF. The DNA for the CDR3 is TGTGCCAGCAGTTCGGGACAGGGAATATATTTT.

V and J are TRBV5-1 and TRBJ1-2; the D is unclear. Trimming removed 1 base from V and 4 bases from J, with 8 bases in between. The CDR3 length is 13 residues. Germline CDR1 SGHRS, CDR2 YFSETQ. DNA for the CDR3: TGCGCCAGCAGCTTGTCAGGAATCTATGGCTACACCTTC. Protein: CASSLSGIYGYTF.

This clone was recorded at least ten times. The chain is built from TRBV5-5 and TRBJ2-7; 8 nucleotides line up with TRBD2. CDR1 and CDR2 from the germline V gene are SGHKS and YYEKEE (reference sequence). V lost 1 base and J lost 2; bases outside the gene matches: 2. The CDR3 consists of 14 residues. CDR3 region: CASSLRLATYEQYF. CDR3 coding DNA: TGTGCCAGCAGCTTGCGACTAGCGACCTACGAGCAGTACTTC.